The T cell receptor (beta chain) described here comes from a study of response to subunit inactivated influenza vaccine. Study results and limitations: Each seasonal influenza vaccination recruits few new T cells, the authors suggested.

This clonotype was recorded a few times. Its antigen is unidentified. V shed 6 bases, J shed 2 bases, and the junction held 7 bases outside the gene matches. Germline-derived CDR1 and CDR2 are DFQATT and SNEGSKA (reference sequence). This CDR3 has 15 amino acids. From the RT-PCR reads, TCRdb called clonotypes with MiXCR, one entry per CDR3 protein. This sample has 800,000 or so distinct CDR3 sequences; 20% to 25% occur once, and the top ten carry roughly 10%. This specimen was PBMCs from blood, taken 5 days after vaccination. The V call is TRBV20-1, the J call TRBJ2-3; 11 bases agree with TRBD2. This clonotype originated in a man between 45 and 60 years old who received an inactivated influenza vaccine. In DNA, the CDR3 is TGCAGTGCCGAGGGGACTAGCGGTTACACAGATACGCAGTATTTT. It is translated as CSAEGTSGYTDTQYF.